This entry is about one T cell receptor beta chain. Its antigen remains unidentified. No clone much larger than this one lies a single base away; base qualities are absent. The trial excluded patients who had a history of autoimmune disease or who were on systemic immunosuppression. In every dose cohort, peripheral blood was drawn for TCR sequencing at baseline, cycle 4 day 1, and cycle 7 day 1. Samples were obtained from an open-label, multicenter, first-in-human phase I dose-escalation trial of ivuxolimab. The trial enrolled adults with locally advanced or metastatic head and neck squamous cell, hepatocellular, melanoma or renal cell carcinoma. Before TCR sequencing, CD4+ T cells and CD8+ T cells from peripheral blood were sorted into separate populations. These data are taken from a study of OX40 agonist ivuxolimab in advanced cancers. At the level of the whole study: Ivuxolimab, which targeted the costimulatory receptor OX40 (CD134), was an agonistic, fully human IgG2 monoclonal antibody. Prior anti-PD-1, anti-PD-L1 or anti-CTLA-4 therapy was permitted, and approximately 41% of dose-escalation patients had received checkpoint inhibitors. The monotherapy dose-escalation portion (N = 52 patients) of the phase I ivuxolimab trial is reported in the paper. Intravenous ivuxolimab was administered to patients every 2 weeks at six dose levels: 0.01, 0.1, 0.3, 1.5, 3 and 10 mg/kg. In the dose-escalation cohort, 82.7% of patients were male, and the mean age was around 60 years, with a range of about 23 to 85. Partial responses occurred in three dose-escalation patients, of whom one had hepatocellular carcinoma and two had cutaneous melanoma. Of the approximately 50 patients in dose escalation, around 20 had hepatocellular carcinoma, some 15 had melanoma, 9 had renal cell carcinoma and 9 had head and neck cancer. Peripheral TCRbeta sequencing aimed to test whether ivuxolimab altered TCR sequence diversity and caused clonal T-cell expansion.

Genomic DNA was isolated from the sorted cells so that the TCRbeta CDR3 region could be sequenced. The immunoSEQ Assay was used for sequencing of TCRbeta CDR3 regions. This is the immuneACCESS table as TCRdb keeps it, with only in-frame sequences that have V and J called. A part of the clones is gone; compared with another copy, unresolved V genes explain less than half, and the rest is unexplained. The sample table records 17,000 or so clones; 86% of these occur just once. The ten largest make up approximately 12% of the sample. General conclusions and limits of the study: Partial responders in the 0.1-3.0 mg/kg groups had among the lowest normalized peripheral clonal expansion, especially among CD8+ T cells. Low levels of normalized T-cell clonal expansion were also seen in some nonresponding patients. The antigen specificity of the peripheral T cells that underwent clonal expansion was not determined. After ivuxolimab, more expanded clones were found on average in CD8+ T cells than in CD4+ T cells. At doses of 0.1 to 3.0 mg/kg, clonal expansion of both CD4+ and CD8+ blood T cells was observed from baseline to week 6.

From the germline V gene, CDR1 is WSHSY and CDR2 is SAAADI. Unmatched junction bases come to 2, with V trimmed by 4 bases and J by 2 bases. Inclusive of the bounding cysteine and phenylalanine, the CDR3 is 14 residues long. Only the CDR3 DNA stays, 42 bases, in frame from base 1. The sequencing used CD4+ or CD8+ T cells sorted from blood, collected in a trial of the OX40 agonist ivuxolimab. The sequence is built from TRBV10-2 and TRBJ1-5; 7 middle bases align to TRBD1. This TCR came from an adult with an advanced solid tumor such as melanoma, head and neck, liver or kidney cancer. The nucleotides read TGCGCCAGCAGTGTTGGACAGGGCAATCAGCCCCAGCATTTT. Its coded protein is CASSVGQGNQPQHF.